The present T cell receptor (beta chain) was sequenced within a study of radiotherapy plus CTLA-4 blockade in lung cancer (dated 2018 in TCRdb). Notes on the research overall: Objective responses were observed in approximately 17% of enrolled patients, and disease control was achieved in 25% to 40%. Overall study results and their limits: The strongest predictors of response, as reported, were early dynamic changes in blood T cell clones along with a rise in serum interferon-beta after radiation. After treatment with radiotherapy and ipilimumab, TCR clones that originated in tumors expanded in peripheral blood.

V is reduced by 6 bases and J by 5 bases, leaving a spacing of 16 bases between them. Spanning cysteine to phenylalanine, the CDR3 consists of 14 amino acids. Only the CDR3 DNA is retained, 42 bases long and in frame from the first base. CDR1 is given as LGHNT and CDR2 as FRNRAP, both from the germline V gene. In this study, focal radiation therapy paired with CTLA-4 blockade (ipilimumab) was tested in patients who had chemo-refractory metastatic non-small-cell lung cancer. Libraries were prepared through the immunoSEQ multiplex PCR assay. Imported from immuneACCESS, the table was reduced by TCRdb to in-frame sequences with V and J called. These copies leave out some clones; in studies compared against another copy, an unresolved V gene accounts for under half, and the cause of the remainder is not known. The sample includes some 74,000 clones, with more than 75% observed a single time. More than 7% of the sample is taken by the ten largest.

A word on this clone: Its antigen is still unknown. The sample holds no much larger clone one base away, and base qualities are not on file.

The receptor was isolated from a human donor with non-small cell lung cancer who had a complete response to radiotherapy plus ipilimumab. The starting material was peripheral blood, obtained from a patient treated with radiotherapy plus ipilimumab. The rearrangement joined TRBV12-5 to TRBJ1-1, with a weak D call of TRBD1 (6 bases match). The nucleotides are TGTGCTAGTGGCCGAGCAGAAGGGGGGACTGAAGCTTTCTTT. It encodes CASGRAEGGTEAFF.